The 20 T cell receptor beta chains below were found in one sample sequenced in a study of blood T cell repertoires in COVID-19. Method: immunoSEQ multiplex PCR; TCRdb's copy keeps in-frame clones and lacks some. The repertoire holds some 490,000 clones, approximately 85% seen once, with 3% to 3.5% in the top ten. Sequenced: peripheral blood. These receptors all stem from a human donor in a cohort sampled during active COVID-19.

This sequence joins TRBV30 and TRBJ1-1; 9 nucleotides line up with TRBD1. Germline CDR1 GTSNPN, CDR2 SVGIG (reference sequence). The CDR3 runs to 13 residues. V trimming: 7 bases; J trimming: 0 bases; junction bases outside the gene matches: 3. In DNA form, the CDR3 reads TGTGCCTCTGGGACAGGGATGAACACTGAAGCTTTCTTT. It yields the protein CASGTGMNTEAFF.

This chain uses TRBV11-2 with TRBJ2-2, with D possibly TRBD1 on 6 matching bases. Germline lookup yields CDR1 SGHAT and CDR2 FQNNGV. The CDR3 has 14 residues. V was cut by 5 bases and J by 8 bases, with 15 bases left in between. CDR3 residues: CASSANRVMGELFF. The CDR3 DNA reads TGTGCCAGCAGCGCAAACAGGGTAATGGGGGAGCTGTTTTTT.

The genes are TRBV30 and TRBJ1-3; TRBD1 agrees at 8 bases. The junction had 5 bases not matched to a gene; V was cut back by 2 bases and J by 2 bases. CDR3 size: 15 residues. Germline CDR1 GTSNPN, CDR2 SVGIG (reference sequence). CDR3 amino acids: CAWSKDREAGNTIYF. CDR3 DNA: TGTGCCTGGAGTAAGGACAGGGAGGCTGGAAACACCATATATTTT.

The rearrangement uses TRBV18 and TRBJ2-2; D might be TRBD2 (6 bases). In germline, CDR1 is KGHSH, CDR2 LQKENI. The V end was cut by 3 bases, the J end by 0 bases, with 8 bases between. The CDR3 covers 15 residues. The CDR3 sequence: CASSPGLTNTGELFF. Written as DNA, the CDR3 is TGTGCCAGCTCACCGGGACTTACGAACACCGGGGAGCTGTTTTTT.

The chain employs TRBV18 and TRBJ2-2; TRBD1 aligns across 8 bases. Germline CDR1 reads KGHSH; CDR2 reads LQKENI. The V segment lost 6 bases and the J segment 1 base; nucleotides outside the gene matches: 4. The CDR3 extends over 15 amino acids. This CDR3 is CASSRQGLNTGELFF. The CDR3 DNA sequence: TGTGCCAGCTCCCGACAGGGGCTGAACACCGGGGAGCTGTTTTTT.

The V gene is TRBV3-1 (or the pseudogene TRBV3-2), the J gene TRBJ2-3, with 8 bases identical to TRBD2. Germline assignment: CDR1 LGHDT and CDR2 YNNKEL (reference sequence). V lost 7 bases and J lost 4; bases outside the gene matches: 13. The CDR3 totals 16 residues. CDR3: CASTGQGGRTPDTQYF. The CDR3 coding sequence is TGTGCCAGCACCGGTCAGGGCGGGAGGACCCCAGATACGCAGTATTTT.

V is TRBV30 and J is TRBJ1-5; D is possibly TRBD1 (5 bases). The germline V gene encodes CDR1 GTSNPN and CDR2 SVGIG (reference sequence). The ends were cut back, 1 base at V and 7 bases at J, with 14 bases in the middle. This CDR3 comprises 14 residues. The CDR3 DNA is TGTGCCTGGAGTGGTCCGGGGGGGTTCCAGCCCCAGCATTTT. Its protein is CAWSGPGGFQPQHF.

This chain connects TRBV7-3 to TRBJ2-7; the match to TRBD1 covers 7 bases. Germline CDR1 and CDR2: SGHTA and FQGTGA. Germline trimming cut 4 bases from V and 7 bases from J; bases unmatched to any gene: 13. The CDR3 sequence is 15 residues long. CDR3 coding DNA: TGTGCCAGCAGCTCCACAGGGGCCAGCATGGGGGAGCAGTACTTC. It specifies CASSSTGASMGEQYF.

The V and J genes are TRBV6-1 and TRBJ1-2, with a possible D match to TRBD1 (5 bases). Between the trimmed V and J ends, which lost 1 base and 5 bases, there was a span of 14 bases. The CDR3 covers 15 residues. Per germline, CDR1 MNHNS and CDR2 SASEGT. In nucleotides, the CDR3 is TGTGCCAGCAGTGAAGGGATGTGGGGCGTATATGGCTACACCTTC. This sequence encodes CASSEGMWGVYGYTF.

V and J are TRBV19 and TRBJ1-4; D is uncertain. V was cut by 3 bases and J by 0 bases, with 5 bases left in between. From germline, CDR1 is LNHDA and CDR2 SQIVND (reference sequence). CDR3 length: 14 amino acids. CDR3 residues: CASSMQSTNEKLFF. The CDR3 DNA is TGTGCCAGTAGTATGCAGTCAACTAATGAAAAACTGTTTTTT. Full variable domain (remainder filled in from reference TRBV19 and TRBJ1-4): DGGITQSPKYLFRKEGQNVTLSCEQNLNHDAMYWYRQDPGQGLRLIYYSQIVNDFQKGDIAEGYSVSREKKESFPLTVTSAQKNPTAFYLCASSMQSTNEKLFFGSGTQLSVL.

The CDR3: CASERDWQETQYF. The CDR3 DNA reads TGTGCCAGCGAACGGGACTGGCAAGAGACCCAGTACTTC. The chain combines TRBV7-2 with TRBJ2-5; tentative D call: TRBD2 (6 bases). The V gene's germline CDR1 is SGHTA and CDR2 FQGNSA. This CDR3 spans 13 amino acids. The V and J ends lost 8 bases and 2 bases respectively, with 12 bases between them. Looking up the rest from reference TRBV7-2 and TRBJ2-5 gives the full variable domain: GAGVSQSPSNKVTEKGKDVELRCDPISGHTALYWYRQSLGQGLEFLIYFQGNSAPDKSGLPSDRFSAERTGGSVSTLTIQRTQQEDSAVYLCASERDWQETQYFGPGTRLLVL.

This clone was seen a single time. This chain joins TRBV11-3 and TRBJ2-3; maybe TRBD1 (5 bases). From germline, CDR1 is SGHNT and CDR2 YENEEA. The CDR3 length is 15 residues. V gave up 0 bases and J gave up 3 bases, with 10 bases separating them. CDR3 sequence (DNA): TGTGCCAGCAGCTTAGATGGGGCAAAGACAGATACGCAGTATTTT. Residues: CASSLDGAKTDTQYF.

This clone was counted only a few times. The chain is built from TRBV3-1 (or the pseudogene TRBV3-2) and TRBJ2-7; D call uncertain. Germline CDR1 is LGHDT and CDR2 is YNNKEL (reference sequence). CDR3 length: 13 residues. V lost 3 bases and J 2 bases, leaving 8 bases between the germline ends. CDR3 region: CASSHGATYEQYF. CDR3 nucleotides: TGTGCCAGCAGCCACGGAGCTACCTACGAGCAGTACTTC.

The chain carries TRBV28 and TRBJ1-2; TRBD1 aligns across 7 bases. The CDR3 consists of 13 residues. CDR1 MDHEN and CDR2 SYDVKM come from the germline V gene. V lost 7 bases, J lost 6 bases, and 8 bases stayed unmatched. The CDR3 DNA follows: TGTGCCAGCAAGAGACAGGGCGAGGATGGCTACACCTTC. Protein sequence: CASKRQGEDGYTF.

This clone has only a few counts. The rearrangement uses TRBV5-5 and TRBJ2-1; tentative D call: TRBD2 (6 bases). Trimming stripped 4 bases from V and 0 bases from J, with 11 bases between. Germline values: CDR1 SGHKS, CDR2 YYEKEE (reference sequence). The CDR3 length is 15 residues. The CDR3: CASSLGGGSYNEQFF. The CDR3 DNA reads as TGTGCCAGCAGCCTCGGGGGAGGCTCCTACAATGAGCAGTTCTTC.

The chain joins TRBV10-1 to TRBJ2-7, with unresolved D. Germline V gene sequence: CDR1 WNHNN, CDR2 SYGVQD (reference sequence). The CDR3 runs 11 residues. V was pared by 5 bases and J by 2 bases, with 4 bases between. The CDR3 loop reads CASSKPYEQYF. The CDR3 coding sequence is TGCGCCAGCAGTAAGCCCTACGAGCAGTACTTC.

This chain uses TRBV3-1 (or the pseudogene TRBV3-2) with TRBJ2-2; possibly TRBD2 for D (6 bases). Germline lookup yields CDR1 LGHDT and CDR2 YNNKEL (reference sequence). The CDR3 totals 17 residues. Trimming cost V 0 bases and J 4 bases, with 15 bases left between them. The CDR3 region is CASSQDSGVSPTGELFF. The CDR3 nucleotides read TGTGCCAGCAGCCAAGATTCGGGGGTATCGCCCACCGGGGAGCTGTTTTTT.

This clone appeared a few times. Additional DNA sequences in this sample encode the identical CDR3. V usage is TRBV7-3 and J usage is TRBJ2-5, with D tentatively TRBD1 (6 bases). This CDR3 is built from 13 residues. The V and J ends lost 3 bases and 3 bases respectively, with 8 bases between them. Germline V gives CDR1 SGHTA, CDR2 FQGTGA. CDR3 amino acids: CASSFAGEETQYF. DNA for the CDR3: TGTGCCAGCAGCTTTGCAGGGGAAGAGACCCAGTACTTC. Supplemented by reference TRBV7-3 and TRBJ2-5, the full variable domain reads GAGVSQTPSNKVTEKGKYVELRCDPISGHTALYWYRQSLGQGPEFLIYFQGTGAADDSGLPNDRFFAVRPEGSVSTLKIQRTERGDSAVYLCASSFAGEETQYFGPGTRLLVL.

V gene TRBV7-9 combines with J gene TRBJ2-2; 10 bases match TRBD2. J was trimmed by 1 base and V by 5 bases; bases with no gene match: 4. Germline lookup yields CDR1 SEHNR and CDR2 FQNEAQ (reference sequence). CDR3 size: 16 residues. CDR3 sequence: CASSPRTSGNTGELFF. DNA of the CDR3: TGTGCCAGCAGCCCACGGACTAGCGGGAACACCGGGGAGCTGTTTTTT.

The chain has TRBV5-4 and TRBJ1-2; 7 nucleotides agree with TRBD1. This CDR3 contains 12 residues. Germline V gives CDR1 SGHNT, CDR2 YYREEE (reference sequence). V lost 4 bases and J lost 8; bases outside the gene matches: 5. The DNA of the CDR3 is TGTGCCAGCAGCCGGACAGGAGGGGGCTACACCTTC. It codes for CASSRTGGGYTF.